Listed below are T cell receptor beta chains from one sample, sequenced in a study of breast tumors, draining lymph nodes, adjacent tissues. TCRdb called the multiplex PCR reads again in MiXCR, with one record for every CDR3 protein. Of tens of thousands of distinct CDR3 sequences listed, approximately 31% were seen once; the top ten hold 8.1%. Input material: axillary lymph node tissue. These receptors originate from a female donor with breast cancer. Some clones in this sample may be carry-over from other donors' samples. CDR3s include the opening cysteine and the closing phenylalanine or tryptophan. A D gene is named only where the DNA matches it firmly. Clone size is shown for a subset of rows, as once, few, many or a class of expanded clone.

TGCAGCGTTTCGACAGGGACCTACGAGCAGTACTTC | CSVSTGTYEQYF | TRBD1 | many | TRBJ2-7 | TRBV29-1
TGTGCCAGCAGCGTAGGACAGGAGGGTTACAATGAGCAGTTCTTC | CASSVGQEGYNEQFF | - | many | TRBJ2-1 | TRBV9
TGTGCCAGCAGCGCCGGGACCCGCTACGAGCAGTACTTC | CASSAGTRYEQYF | - | many | TRBJ2-7 | TRBV9
TGCGCCAGCAGCTTCATAGGCAATGAGCAGTTCTTC | CASSFIGNEQFF | - | - | TRBJ2-1 | TRBV5-1
TGTGCCAGCAGCCGCTCCCCGGGACTAGCGGAAGATACGCAGTATTTT | CASSRSPGLAEDTQYF | TRBD2 | many | TRBJ2-3 | TRBV7-3
TGCGCCAGCAGCTCAGGGATGAATGAGCAGTTCTTC | CASSSGMNEQFF | - | many | TRBJ2-1 | TRBV5-1
TGTGCCAGCAGTGGACGGACAACTAGCACAGATACGCAGTATTTT | CASSGRTTSTDTQYF | - | many | TRBJ2-3 | TRBV12-3/TRBV12-4
TGTGCCAGCAGTTTACCGCGCGGGCGGGAGGGGAGAGAGACCCAGTACTTC | CASSLPRGREGRETQYF | TRBD2 | - | TRBJ2-5 | TRBV28
TGTGCCAGCAGCTTAAGCACCCAATCCCCCAATGAGCAGTTCTTC | CASSLSTQSPNEQFF | - | - | TRBJ2-1 | TRBV7-9
TGTGCCAGCAGCTTAAGTGGAGGAAGGGTGTGGGACGGGGCCAACGTCCTGACTTTC | CASSLSGGRVWDGANVLTF | - | many | TRBJ2-6 | TRBV11-3
TGTGCCAGCAGTCGCCAATCCTACGAGCAGTACTTC | CASSRQSYEQYF | - | many | TRBJ2-7 | TRBV2
TGTGCCTGGAGTGGGGGTTGGGGGAGCAATCAGCCCCAGCATTTT | CAWSGGWGSNQPQHF | - | many | TRBJ1-5 | TRBV30
TGTGCCAGCAGCTTAGTATTGGACGGGGGCTACGAGCAGTACTTC | CASSLVLDGGYEQYF | - | many | TRBJ2-7 | TRBV7-2
TGCAGTGCTAGCCCCCTAGCGGGACCAGTGTTGGAGCAGTACTTC | CSASPLAGPVLEQYF | TRBD2 | once | TRBJ2-7 | TRBV20-1